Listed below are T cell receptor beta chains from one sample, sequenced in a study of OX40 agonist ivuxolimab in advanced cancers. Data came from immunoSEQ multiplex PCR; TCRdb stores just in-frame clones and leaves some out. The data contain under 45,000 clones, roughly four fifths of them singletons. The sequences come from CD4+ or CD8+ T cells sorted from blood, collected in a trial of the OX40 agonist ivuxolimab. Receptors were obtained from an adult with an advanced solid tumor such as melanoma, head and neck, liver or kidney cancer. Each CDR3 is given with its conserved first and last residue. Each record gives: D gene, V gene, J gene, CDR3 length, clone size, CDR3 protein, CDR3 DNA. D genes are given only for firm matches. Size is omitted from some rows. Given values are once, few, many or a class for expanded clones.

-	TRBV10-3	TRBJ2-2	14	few	CATLWGAGTGELFF	TGTGCCACGCTCTGGGGGGCGGGCACCGGGGAGCTGTTTTTT
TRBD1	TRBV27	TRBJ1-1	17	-	CASSFPGQGRGNTEAFF	TGTGCCAGCAGTTTTCCGGGACAGGGTAGGGGAAACACTGAAGCTTTCTTT
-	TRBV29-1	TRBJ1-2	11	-	CSVSLDYGYTF	TGCAGCGTTTCACTTGACTATGGCTACACCTTC
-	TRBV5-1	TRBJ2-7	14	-	CASSFPTAAGEQYF	TGCGCCAGCAGCTTCCCGACAGCGGCGGGCGAGCAGTACTTC
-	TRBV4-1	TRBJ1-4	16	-	CASSPQGGTRREKLFF	TGCGCCAGCAGCCCGCAAGGCGGTACCCGAAGGGAAAAACTGTTTTTT
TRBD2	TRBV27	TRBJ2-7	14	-	CASRPLAGTYEQYF	TGTGCCAGCAGACCCCTAGCGGGCACATACGAGCAGTACTTC
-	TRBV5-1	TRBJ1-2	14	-	CASSSLEKKGGYTF	TGCGCCAGCAGCTCCCTTGAGAAGAAAGGTGGCTACACCTTC
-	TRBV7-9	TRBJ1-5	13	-	CASSLMLGSAQHF	TGTGCCAGCAGCTTAATGTTGGGGTCGGCCCAGCATTTT
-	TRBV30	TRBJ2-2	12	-	CASRRPPGELFF	TGTGCCTCCCGGCGCCCCCCGGGGGAGCTGTTTTTT
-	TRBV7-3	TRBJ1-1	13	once	CASSSDREGEAFF	TGTGCCAGCAGCTCCGACAGAGAGGGTGAAGCTTTCTTT
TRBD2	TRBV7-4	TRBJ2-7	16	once	CASSTPQAGGAYEQYF	TGTGCCAGCAGCACCCCCCAAGCGGGAGGCGCCTACGAGCAGTACTTC
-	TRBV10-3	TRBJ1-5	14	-	CAISESRAGQPQHF	TGTGCCATCAGTGAGTCCAGGGCTGGTCAGCCCCAGCATTTT
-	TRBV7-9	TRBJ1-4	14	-	CASSLSREGEKLFF	TGTGCCAGCAGCTTGAGCAGGGAGGGTGAAAAACTGTTTTTT
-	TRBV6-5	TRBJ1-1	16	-	CASSYVGSGGNTEAFF	TGTGCCAGCAGTTATGTTGGAAGTGGTGGGAACACTGAAGCTTTCTTT
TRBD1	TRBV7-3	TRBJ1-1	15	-	CASSLMGQGNTEAFF	TGTGCCAGCAGCTTAATGGGACAGGGGAACACTGAAGCTTTCTTT
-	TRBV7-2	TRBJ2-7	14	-	CASSLTFRAYEQYF	TGTGCCAGCAGCTTAACGTTTAGGGCCTACGAGCAGTACTTC
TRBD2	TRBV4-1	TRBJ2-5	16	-	CASSPGTSGSQETQYF	TGCGCCAGCAGCCCTGGGACTAGCGGGAGTCAAGAGACCCAGTACTTC
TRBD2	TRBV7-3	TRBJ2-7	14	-	CASSPTSGSTEQYF	TGTGCCAGCAGCCCCACTAGCGGGAGTACCGAGCAGTACTTC
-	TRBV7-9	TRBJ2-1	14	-	CASSLWEGGNEQFF	TGTGCCAGCAGCTTATGGGAAGGTGGGAATGAGCAGTTCTTC
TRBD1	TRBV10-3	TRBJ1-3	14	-	CAIGTGNSGNTIYF	TGTGCCATCGGGACAGGTAACTCTGGAAACACCATATATTTT
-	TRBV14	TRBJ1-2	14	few	CASSPGTDLYGYTF	TGTGCCAGCAGCCCGGGGACGGACCTCTATGGCTACACCTTC
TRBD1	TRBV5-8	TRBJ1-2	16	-	CASSPWTGGTTYGYTF	TGTGCCAGCAGCCCCTGGACAGGGGGCACGACCTATGGCTACACCTTC
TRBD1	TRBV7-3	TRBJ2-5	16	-	CASRRTGSLVQETQYF	TGTGCCAGCAGACGGACAGGGAGCCTTGTACAAGAGACCCAGTACTTC
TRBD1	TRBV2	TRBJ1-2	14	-	CASSEEGQNYGYTF	TGTGCCAGCAGTGAAGAGGGACAGAATTATGGCTACACCTTC
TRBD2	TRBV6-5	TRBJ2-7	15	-	CASSRAPGGPNEQYF	TGTGCCAGCAGTAGGGCCCCGGGGGGGCCCAACGAGCAGTACTTC
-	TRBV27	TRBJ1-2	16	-	CASSPGTARLNYGYTF	TGTGCCAGCAGTCCGGGGACGGCAAGACTTAACTATGGCTACACCTTC
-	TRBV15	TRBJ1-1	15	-	CATSRVASMNTEAFF	TGTGCCACCAGCAGAGTGGCGTCCATGAACACTGAAGCTTTCTTT
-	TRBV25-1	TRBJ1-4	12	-	CASSEYNEKLFF	TGTGCCAGCAGTGAATATAATGAAAAACTGTTTTTT
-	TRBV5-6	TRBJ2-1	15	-	CASSLSAGSYNEQFF	TGTGCCAGCAGCTTGTCGGCAGGGAGCTACAATGAGCAGTTCTTC
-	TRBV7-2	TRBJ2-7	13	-	CASSLGAVYEQYF	TGTGCCAGCAGCTTAGGGGCAGTCTACGAGCAGTACTTC
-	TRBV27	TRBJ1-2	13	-	CASGGLLNYGYTF	TGTGCCAGCGGCGGCCTCCTAAACTATGGCTACACCTTC
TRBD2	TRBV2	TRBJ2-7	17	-	CASSALFGLAGGYEQYF	TGTGCCAGCAGTGCCCTCTTTGGACTAGCGGGAGGTTACGAGCAGTACTTC
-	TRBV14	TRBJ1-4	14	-	CASSPQGYGEKLFF	TGTGCCAGCAGCCCCCAGGGATATGGGGAAAAACTGTTTTTT
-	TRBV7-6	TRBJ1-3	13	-	CASSFGPGDTIYF	TGTGCCAGCAGCTTCGGCCCTGGGGACACCATATATTTT
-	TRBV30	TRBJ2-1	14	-	CAWSQVSQYNEQFF	TGTGCCTGGAGTCAGGTGAGCCAGTACAATGAGCAGTTCTTC
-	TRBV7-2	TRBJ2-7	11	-	CASTRTYEQYF	TGTGCCAGCACGAGAACCTACGAGCAGTACTTC
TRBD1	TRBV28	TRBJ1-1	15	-	CASSGQGAIYTEAFF	TGTGCCAGCAGTGGCCAGGGGGCGATCTACACTGAAGCTTTCTTT
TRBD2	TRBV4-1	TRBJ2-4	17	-	CASSQDRIAGGQNIQYF	TGCGCCAGCAGCCAAGATCGAATAGCGGGAGGGCAAAACATTCAGTACTTC
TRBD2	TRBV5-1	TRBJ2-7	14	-	CASSPGLAAYEQYF	TGCGCCAGCAGCCCTGGACTAGCCGCCTACGAGCAGTACTTC
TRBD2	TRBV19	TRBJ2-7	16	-	CASSIGLAGLPYEQYF	TGTGCCAGTAGTATTGGACTAGCGGGACTACCCTACGAGCAGTACTTC
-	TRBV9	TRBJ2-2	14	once	CASEGSPAAGELFF	TGTGCCAGCGAGGGATCTCCAGCGGCCGGGGAGCTGTTTTTT
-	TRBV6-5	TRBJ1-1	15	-	CASSTQQDGNTEAFF	TGTGCCAGCAGTACCCAGCAGGATGGGAACACTGAAGCTTTCTTT
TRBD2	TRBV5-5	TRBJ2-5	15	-	CASSPDSGNQETQYF	TGTGCCAGCAGCCCCGACAGCGGGAACCAAGAGACCCAGTACTTC
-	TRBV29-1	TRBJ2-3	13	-	CSVGARGPDTQYF	TGCAGCGTAGGAGCCAGGGGACCAGATACGCAGTATTTT
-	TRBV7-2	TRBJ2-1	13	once	CASSQSLASEQFF	TGTGCCAGCAGCCAGTCACTAGCTTCCGAGCAGTTCTTC
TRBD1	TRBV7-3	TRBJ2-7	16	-	CASSSRAPGTGLEQYF	TGTGCCAGCAGCTCGCGGGCCCCCGGGACAGGGCTCGAGCAGTACTTC
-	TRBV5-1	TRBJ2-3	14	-	CASSSTTSTDTQYF	TGCGCCAGCAGCTCTACAACTAGCACAGATACGCAGTATTTT
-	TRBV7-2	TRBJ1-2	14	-	CASSRDGRYDGYTF	TGTGCCAGCAGCCGGGATGGACGATATGATGGCTACACCTTC
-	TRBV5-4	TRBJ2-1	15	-	CASSLAARGGNEQFF	TGTGCCAGCAGCTTGGCGGCTAGGGGGGGGAATGAGCAGTTCTTC
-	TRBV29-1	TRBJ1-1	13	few	CSVVRAPGTEAFF	TGCAGCGTTGTTCGGGCCCCCGGCACTGAAGCTTTCTTT
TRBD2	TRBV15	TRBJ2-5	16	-	CATSRGLAGLQETQYF	TGTGCCACCAGCAGAGGGTTAGCGGGGCTCCAAGAGACCCAGTACTTC
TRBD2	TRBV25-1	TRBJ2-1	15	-	CASSVALAGYNEQFF	TGTGCCAGCAGTGTAGCGCTAGCGGGGTACAATGAGCAGTTCTTC
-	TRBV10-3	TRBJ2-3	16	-	CAISERDQEGTDTQYF	TGTGCCATCAGTGAGAGGGATCAGGAGGGCACAGATACGCAGTATTTT
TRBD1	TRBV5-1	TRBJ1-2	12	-	CASSPRGQGYTF	TGCGCCAGCAGCCCGAGGGGGCAGGGCTACACCTTC
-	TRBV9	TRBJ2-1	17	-	CASSVSGAIFSENEQFF	TGTGCCAGCAGCGTCTCGGGGGCTATCTTTTCGGAGAATGAGCAGTTCTTC